This T cell receptor beta chain was observed in a study of CD8+CD57+ T cells in acquired aplastic anemia. Overall study results and limits: Between patients and controls, some 31 CD8+ CDR3 sequences were found in common. CD8+ Simpson's diversity in patients was not significantly different from that in controls.

According to the study, genomic DNA was the template for TCR beta VDJ and CDR3 profiling. One entry per CDR3 protein, called by TCRdb with MiXCR from the reads. The table has more than 150,000 distinct CDR3 sequences, around 47% seen once. The CDR3 is made up of 12 amino acids. Germline lookup yields CDR1 DFQATT and CDR2 SNEGSKA (reference sequence). V was trimmed by 4 bases and J by 4 bases, leaving 11 bases between them. About this clonotype: Its antigen is unidentified.

Patients chosen for sequencing had CD8+CD57+ cells that had expanded, as shown by flow cytometry. The clonotype was recovered from a human donor with aplastic anemia. The rearrangement links TRBV20-1 to TRBJ2-7, with a possible D match to TRBD2 (5 bases). What was sequenced was sorted CD4+, CD8+, or CD8+CD57+ T cells (not recorded which) from PBMCs. The CDR3 here is CSAKLRGYEQYF. The CDR3 DNA reads as TGCAGTGCTAAGCTACGGGGATACGAGCAGTACTTC.